This T cell receptor (beta chain) was captured in a study of blood T cell repertoires in COVID-19 (dated by TCRdb to the early 2020s). The study in broad terms: Collaborator samples came from the United States, Italy and Spain and covered acute and convalescent phases of COVID-19. The prospective study material was composed of cDNA or gDNA derived from T cells, B-cell-depleted T cells, or PBMCs. Deeply sampled blood TCRbeta repertoires from subjects exposed to, actively infected with, or recovered from COVID-19 were included in the dataset. The repertoires were released in a freely available public database meant as a resource for research on the immune response to SARS-CoV-2. Samples were obtained from the ongoing ImmuneRACE study (first 160 participants) and from over a thousand subjects provided by 6 global collaborators. The sample metadata nearly always contained a de-identified subject ID, COVID-19 status, age in years and sex. Where available, HLA class I and class II types were taken from metadata supplied by the sample provider and were not determined by assay-based typing. The full study reports these points: The amount of clinical and demographic metadata varied by source and participant and was provided uncurated.

Cut back by 0 bases and 3 bases, the V and J ends lie 13 bases apart. The CDR3 measures 16 amino acids from cysteine to phenylalanine. The retained sequence is limited to the CDR3, 48 bases, with the frame set at the first base. For CDR1 and CDR2, the germline V gene lists SGDLS and YYNGEE. Participants in the prospective study were enrolled through a virtual design, were aged about 18 to 89 years, and lived in roughly 24 United States geographic areas. To assign participants to cohorts, the prospective study relied on clinical history that participants themselves reported in a screening survey and a study questionnaire. For ImmuneRACE Cohort 3, a participant was defined as recovered based on two consecutive negative NP/OP PCR tests, clearance by a healthcare professional, or resolution of symptoms. Mobile phlebotomists in the prospective study collected whole blood, serum and a nasopharyngeal or oropharyngeal swab from every participant. Over a roughly 2-month period, participants in the prospective study had the option of providing additional blood draws and questionnaires. Blood samples from the prospective study were shipped frozen or at room temperature prior to DNA extraction.

TCRbeta CDR3 regions were amplified from genomic DNA using the immunoSEQ Assay, a bias-controlled multiplex PCR. Under the source paper's analysis protocol: Within the assay, amplification of reference gene primers was used to estimate how many nucleated cells each sample contained. Sequence reads were collapsed and filtered to measure the absolute abundance of every unique TCRbeta CDR3 rearrangement. Productive Simpson clonality was computed per sample as the square root of Simpson's diversity index over productive rearrangements. Entries here come from immuneACCESS through TCRdb and include only in-frame sequences with V and J called. Some clones fail to appear in such tables; in the studies checked, an unresolved V gene covers under half of the shortfall, and the cause of the remainder is unknown. V, J and clone size were drawn from that table, and D and trimming were deduced from the DNA. For this sample there are over 400,000 clones; 70% to 90% appear just once. The ten largest account for roughly 8.5% of the sample.

As regards this clone: The specificity of this receptor is unknown. No base-level quality is on record; no much larger clone is a single base apart.

This receptor was obtained from a woman between 55 and 75 years old who had recovered from COVID-19. Specimen: PBMCs or T cells enriched from blood (not recorded which). The rearrangement combines TRBV9 with TRBJ2-1; D gene: possibly TRBD1, on 5 matching bases. The DNA reads as follows: TGTGCCAGCAGCGTAGTTGGGTTTAGGGGCTACAATGAGCAGTTCTTC. It is translated as CASSVVGFRGYNEQFF.